This entry lists 19 T cell receptor beta chains sequenced from one sample in a study of blood T cell repertoires in COVID-19. The data were produced by immunoSEQ multiplex PCR, yet TCRdb's version contains in-frame clones alone and is incomplete. The sample yields roughly 150,000 clones, roughly 84% seen once. The sequencing sample was made of PBMCs or T cells enriched from blood (not recorded which). The receptors come from a man aged 55 to 70 who had recovered from COVID-19.

The table lists this clone with a few counts. The chain carries TRBV5-3 and TRBJ1-6, with a weak D call TRBD1 (5 bases). TRBV5-3 is an ORF for which the function is uncertain. V was pared by 5 bases and J by 3 bases, with 12 bases between. This CDR3 has 15 amino acids. The CDR3 bases are TGTGCCAGAAGGTTTGGACACCGCTATAATTCACCCCTCCACTTT. Residues: CARRFGHRYNSPLHF.

The sample holds one count of this clone. V and J are TRBV11-1 and TRBJ2-7; the match to TRBD2 covers 7 bases. This CDR3 region has 16 residues. V shed 5 bases and J 0 bases; nucleotides not matched to a gene: 10. Germline lookup yields CDR1 SGHAT and CDR2 FQDESV (reference sequence). CDR3 sequence (DNA): TGTGCCAGCAGCAAAGATGGGGGAGGGAGCTCCTACGAGCAGTACTTC. This encodes CASSKDGGGSSYEQYF.

This chain uses TRBV15 with TRBJ1-1, with TRBD1 matching over 9 bases. Looked up from germline, CDR1 is LNHNV and CDR2 is YYDKDF (reference sequence). The ends lost 1 base at V and 12 bases at J; junction bases unmatched: 9. The CDR3 runs 14 residues. CDR3 DNA sequence: TGTGCCACCAGCAGAGGTCGGGACAGGGTAGAAACTTTCTTT. Protein: CATSRGRDRVETFF.

This clone was observed a single time. The chain couples TRBV5-1 to TRBJ1-2; 7 positions match TRBD1. Germline trimming cut 1 base from V and 4 bases from J; bases unmatched to any gene: 10. This CDR3 comprises 16 residues. CDR1 and CDR2 from the germline V gene are SGHRS and YFSETQ. The CDR3 DNA is TGCGCCAGCAGCTTGTTGGACCGGGACAGTTCCTATGGCTACACCTTC. Amino acids: CASSLLDRDSSYGYTF.

The rearrangement links TRBV6-5 to TRBJ2-1, with TRBD2 matching 9 bases. The CDR3 runs to 14 residues. Trimming at V came to 7 bases and at J to 4 bases, leaving 5 bases not matched to a gene. Germline V CDR1 and CDR2: MNHEY, SVGAGI. The CDR3 reads CASNLAGNYNEQFF. CDR3 in DNA: TGTGCCAGCAATCTAGCGGGAAATTACAATGAGCAGTTCTTC.

The chain employs TRBV4-1 and TRBJ2-7; 7 bases map to TRBD2. This CDR3 spans 16 amino acids. Germline CDR1 is MGHRA and CDR2 is YSYEKL. After removal of 0 bases from V and 2 bases from J, the junction contained 7 bases not matched to a gene. Here the CDR3 DNA reads TGCGCCAGCAGCCAAGAATGGGGGGGACCTACCTACGAGCAGTACTTC. Amino acids: CASSQEWGGPTYEQYF.

The V gene is TRBV5-4, the J gene TRBJ2-1; 14 bases agree with TRBD2. Looked up from germline, CDR1 is SGHNT and CDR2 is YYREEE (reference sequence). The CDR3 sequence is 16 residues long. The J segment lost 9 bases and the V segment lost 5 bases, leaving 10 bases of the junction unmatched. CDR3 bases: TGTGCCAGCAGAAAGACTAGCGGGAGGGGGTTAGGTGAGCAGTTCTTC. Its translation is CASRKTSGRGLGEQFF.

DNA of the CDR3: TGTGCCAGCAGCCCTCTGGGGAGGGGGACTAATGAAAAACTGTTTTTT. It is translated as CASSPLGRGTNEKLFF. The V and J genes are TRBV7-3 and TRBJ1-4; maybe TRBD1 (6 bases). This CDR3 region has 16 residues. CDR1 and CDR2 from the germline V gene are SGHTA and FQGTGA. Deletions cut 5 bases from V and 2 bases from J, with 15 bases between.

The V and J genes are TRBV27 and TRBJ2-2; TRBD2 aligns across 11 bases. Trimming removed 4 bases from V and 3 bases from J; junction bases left unmatched: 4. Germline CDR1 MNHEY, CDR2 SMNVEV (reference sequence). This CDR3 contains 16 residues. CDR3 sequence: CASSWILAGDTGELFF. CDR3 bases: TGTGCCAGCAGTTGGATACTAGCGGGGGACACCGGGGAGCTGTTTTTT.

This chain joins TRBV28 and TRBJ2-7; D uncertain. Deletions cut 4 bases from V and 3 bases from J, with 10 bases between. Per the germline V gene, CDR1 is MDHEN and CDR2 is SYDVKM. The CDR3 contains 13 residues. CDR3: CASSYAAIYEQYF. The CDR3 nucleotides are TGTGCCAGCAGTTACGCGGCAATCTACGAGCAGTACTTC.

This chain links TRBV2 with TRBJ1-1; D gene ambiguous. This CDR3 region has 11 residues. Between the trimmed V and J ends, which lost 8 bases and 4 bases, there was a span of 8 bases. Germline CDR1 SNHLY, CDR2 FYNNEI. The CDR3 nucleotides are TGTGCCAGCTCGTATCCCACTGAAGCTTTCTTT. Amino acids: CASSYPTEAFF.

The rearrangement uses TRBV3-1 (or the pseudogene TRBV3-2) and TRBJ2-2; 7 bases match TRBD2. Germline loops: CDR1 LGHDT, CDR2 YNNKEL (reference sequence). The CDR3 is 14 residues long. J lost 7 bases, V lost 4 bases, and 6 bases had no gene match. CDR3 loop: CASSRAGAYGELFF. The CDR3 DNA sequence: TGTGCCAGCAGCCGGGCGGGAGCGTACGGGGAGCTGTTTTTT.

The chain combines TRBV2 with TRBJ2-3, with D perhaps TRBD1 (7 bases). The CDR3 is 17 amino acids. Trimming pared 3 bases from V and 2 bases from J, leaving 18 bases between. Germline values: CDR1 SNHLY, CDR2 FYNNEI. The CDR3 sequence is CASSDRLAGQLTDTQYF. The CDR3 coding sequence is TGTGCCAGCAGTGACCGTTTGGCGGGACAGCTCACAGATACGCAGTATTTT. Full variable domain (rest looked up from reference TRBV2 and TRBJ2-3): EPEVTQTPSHQVTQMGQEVILRCVPISNHLYFYWYRQILGQKVEFLVSFYNNEISEKSEIFDDQFSVERPDGSNFTLKIRSTKLEDSAMYFCASSDRLAGQLTDTQYFGPGTRLTVL.

CDR3 nucleotides: TGCGCCAGCAGCCATGCCCGGGGAGAGACCCAGTACTTC. Translated, it gives CASSHARGETQYF. This sequence joins TRBV4-1 and TRBJ2-5; possibly TRBD2 for D (5 bases). The V and J ends lost 3 bases and 4 bases respectively, with 9 bases between them. Germline V gene sequence: CDR1 MGHRA, CDR2 YSYEKL. The CDR3 covers 13 residues.

The chain employs TRBV7-9 and TRBJ1-2; 9 nucleotides align to TRBD1. With 6 bases clipped from V and 5 bases from J, the junction kept 7 bases outside the gene matches. The CDR3 covers 14 residues. CDR1 is SEHNR, CDR2 FQNEAQ, per germline (reference sequence). This chain's CDR3 is CASRGTGTGYGYTF. In DNA, the CDR3 is TGTGCCAGCAGAGGGACAGGGACTGGGTATGGCTACACCTTC.

This sequence joins TRBV24-1 and TRBJ2-2, with 8 bases identical to TRBD1. The CDR3 contains 17 residues. Germline lookup yields CDR1 KGHDR and CDR2 SFDVKD. The V segment lost 4 bases and the J segment 2 bases; nucleotides outside the gene matches: 8. The CDR3 protein is CATSDPLQGGNTGELFF. As DNA, the CDR3 is TGTGCCACCAGTGACCCGTTACAGGGGGGAAACACCGGGGAGCTGTTTTTT.

This chain links TRBV5-1 with TRBJ1-6; TRBD1 matches at 8 bases. Looked up from germline, CDR1 is SGHRS and CDR2 is YFSETQ. V gave up 4 bases and J gave up 3 bases; unmatched junction bases: 6. This CDR3 region has 16 residues. This chain's CDR3 is CASSTGQGGYNSPLHF. The DNA for the CDR3 is TGCGCCAGCAGCACTGGACAGGGTGGCTATAATTCACCCCTCCACTTT.

The chain is built from TRBV9 and TRBJ2-7, with 10 bases that match TRBD2. From germline, CDR1 is SGDLS and CDR2 YYNGEE. There are 16 residues in the CDR3. V lost 0 bases and J lost 3; bases outside the gene matches: 6. In nucleotides, the CDR3 is TGTGCCAGCAGCGTAGGAGCTAGCGGGGGTCTCTACGAGCAGTACTTC. It yields the protein CASSVGASGGLYEQYF.

The gene calls are TRBV28 and TRBJ1-6; D gene unclear. This CDR3 spans 13 amino acids. Germline values: CDR1 MDHEN, CDR2 SYDVKM. V dropped 3 bases and J dropped 6 bases, with 6 bases sitting between them. CDR3 sequence (DNA): TGTGCCAGCAGTTTGGTCAGTAATTCACCCCTCCACTTT. Its translation is CASSLVSNSPLHF.